This TCR beta chain was documented in a study of blood T cell repertoires in COVID-19. In germline, CDR1 is MDHEN, CDR2 SYDVKM. There are 13 residues in the CDR3. Trimming shortened V by 5 bases and J by 7 bases, and 14 bases separated the two germline ends. Clones were read by immunoSEQ multiplex PCR, and TCRdb kept only the in-frame ones, dropping some. The sample gives 240,000 or so clones, roughly nine tenths of which show up once; just over 7% is in the top ten. This sequence was found in a man in his 60s who had recovered from COVID-19. This chain joins TRBV28 and TRBJ1-2; no firm D call. Material for sequencing was peripheral blood. The CDR3 is CASSPRVSGGYTF. CDR3 coding DNA: TGTGCCAGCAGTCCCCGGGTTTCGGGTGGCTACACCTTC.